This T cell receptor beta chain was identified in a study of cytomegalovirus exposure and HLA in healthy donors. Use of 60 Vbeta and 13 Jbeta primers characterized the PCR. Clones were sequenced by immunoSEQ multiplex PCR, and TCRdb holds only the in-frame ones, with some missing. The data hold about 97,000 clones, with 81% observed a single time. V dropped 3 bases and J dropped 2 bases, with 9 bases sitting between them. Germline-derived CDR1 and CDR2 are LNHDA and SQIVND (reference sequence). The CDR3 covers 14 residues. This clonotype was sampled from a man aged 40-49 years in good health and CMV-seropositive. The chain couples TRBV19 to TRBJ2-3; D gene ambiguous. The sequenced sample was PBMCs. The CDR3 sequence is CASSMQLFTDTQYF. For the CDR3, the DNA is TGTGCCAGTAGTATGCAACTTTTCACAGATACGCAGTATTTT.